Listed here are 17 T cell receptor beta chains from one sample, sequenced in a study of shared clonotypes between healthy human individuals. Sequencing used immunoSEQ multiplex PCR; TCRdb keeps in-frame clones, though not all of them. The repertoire holds over a million clones, with roughly 96% as singletons. Source material: naive CD4+ T cells sorted from blood. The subset: CD45RA+ positively selected. The receptors come from a man aged 25 to 40 in good health.

This clone was recorded at least ten times. The chain recombines TRBV6-4 with TRBJ2-1; 10 positions agree with TRBD2. CDR3 length: 14 amino acids. The V gene end was trimmed by 5 bases and the J gene end by 9 bases; junction bases not matched to a gene: 7. Germline assignment: CDR1 MRHNA and CDR2 SNTAGT. The CDR3 nucleotides are TGTGCCAGCAGTCTCCTAGCGGGAGTAGGTGAGCAGTTCTTC. Its translation: CASSLLAGVGEQFF.

This sequence joins TRBV9 and TRBJ1-4, with TRBD1 as a possible D gene (5 bases). The ends were cut back, 0 bases at V and 5 bases at J, with 17 bases in the middle. CDR3 length equals 17 residues. Germline assignment: CDR1 SGDLS and CDR2 YYNGEE. The CDR3 protein is CASSVGPDGAPNEKLFF. CDR3 DNA: TGTGCCAGCAGCGTAGGCCCCGATGGGGCCCCCAATGAAAAACTGTTTTTT.

V gene TRBV5-1 combines with J gene TRBJ1-1, with D perhaps TRBD1 (5 bases). The V end lost 9 bases, the J end lost 2 bases, and 14 bases lay between the germline ends. The CDR3 has 13 amino acids. Germline assignment: CDR1 SGHRS and CDR2 YFSETQ. Written as DNA, the CDR3 is TGCGCCACGGGGGGATCCCCAAACACTGAAGCTTTCTTT. It yields the protein CATGGSPNTEAFF. Combining the CDR3 with reference TRBV5-1 and TRBJ1-1 gives the whole variable domain KAGVTQTPRYLIKTRGQQVTLSCSPISGHRSVSWYQQTPGQGLQFLFEYFSETQRNKGNFPGRFSGRQFSNSRSEMNVSTLELGDSALYLCATGGSPNTEAFFGQGTRLTVV.

J is TRBJ1-1 and V is TRBV7-9; TRBD1 aligns across 7 bases. Per the germline V gene, CDR1 is SEHNR and CDR2 is FQNEAQ (reference sequence). There are 14 residues in the CDR3. Unmatched junction bases numbered 6, after V lost 7 bases and J lost 1 base. CDR3 sequence (DNA): TGTGCCAGCAAAATCCAGGGGGAGAACACTGAAGCTTTCTTT. It codes for CASKIQGENTEAFF.

This chain joins TRBV27 and TRBJ2-5; D not certain. The CDR3 has 13 residues. Germline values: CDR1 MNHEY, CDR2 SMNVEV (reference sequence). Trimming removed 5 bases at V and 4 bases at J, with 11 bases between. The CDR3 DNA reads TGTGCCAGCAGTCGGATCGGGCGAGAGACCCAGTACTTC. It is translated as CASSRIGRETQYF.

This chain links TRBV5-1 with TRBJ1-1, with 8 bases matching TRBD1. V trimming: 4 bases; J trimming: 6 bases; junction bases outside the gene matches: 11. Per germline, CDR1 SGHRS and CDR2 YFSETQ. CDR3 length: 15 amino acids. Here the CDR3 DNA reads TGCGCCAGCAGCCCATATGGGGACAGGTCCGCTGAAGCTTTCTTT. Protein sequence: CASSPYGDRSAEAFF.

The CDR3 region has the DNA TGCGCCAGCAGCCAAGAATCTGGGTACGGCTACACCTTC. The encoded protein is CASSQESGYGYTF. The chain has TRBV4-3 and TRBJ1-2, with unresolved D. Germline CDR1 is LGHNA and CDR2 is YSLEER. V lost 0 bases, J lost 8 bases, and 10 bases lay in between. The CDR3 totals 13 residues.

The CDR3 nucleotides read TGTGCCAGCGGGGATTATAGCAATCAGCCCCAGCATTTT. The encoded protein is CASGDYSNQPQHF. V usage is TRBV6-6 and J usage is TRBJ1-5; D gene uncertain. The CDR3 runs 13 residues. Per the germline V gene, CDR1 is MNHNY and CDR2 is SVGAGI (reference sequence). V was trimmed by 8 bases and J by 0 bases, leaving 8 bases between them.

The chain employs TRBV5-1 and TRBJ2-3; TRBD2 matches 11 bases. Trimming at V came to 1 base and at J to 12 bases, leaving 1 base not matched to a gene. The CDR3 runs 12 residues. Germline V lookup: CDR1 SGHRS, CDR2 YFSETQ. CDR3 sequence: CASSLLAGGQYF. The CDR3 nucleotides are TGCGCCAGCAGCTTGCTAGCGGGAGGCCAGTATTTT. Complete variable domain (other parts from reference TRBV5-1 and TRBJ2-3): KAGVTQTPRYLIKTRGQQVTLSCSPISGHRSVSWYQQTPGQGLQFLFEYFSETQRNKGNFPGRFSGRQFSNSRSEMNVSTLELGDSALYLCASSLLAGGQYFGPGTRLTVL.

The chain carries TRBV5-4 and TRBJ2-5; D ambiguous. V was clipped by 1 base and J by 5 bases, with 12 bases between them. This CDR3 is built from 14 residues. Germline V CDR1 and CDR2: SGHNT, YYREEE (reference sequence). The CDR3 here is CASSLSQAAETQYF. Here the CDR3 DNA reads TGTGCCAGCAGCTTGTCTCAAGCTGCTGAGACCCAGTACTTC.

The rearrangement links TRBV6-5 to TRBJ1-1; the D is unclear. This CDR3 region has 13 residues. Germline-derived CDR1 and CDR2 are MNHEY and SVGAGI. Trimming pared 4 bases from V and 4 bases from J, leaving 10 bases between. CDR3 DNA sequence: TGTGCCAGCAGTTCCCCAGGCAGCACTGAAGCTTTCTTT. It is translated as CASSSPGSTEAFF.

This chain uses TRBV2 with TRBJ1-1, with D unresolved. V lost 2 bases to trimming and J lost 0 bases, with 7 bases between them. CDR1 SNHLY and CDR2 FYNNEI come from the germline V gene. CDR3 size: 14 residues. The CDR3 sequence: CASSESFMNTEAFF. The CDR3 coding sequence is TGTGCCAGCAGTGAAAGTTTTATGAACACTGAAGCTTTCTTT.

The gene calls are TRBV7-3 and TRBJ2-5; D call uncertain. Germline V gives CDR1 SGHTA, CDR2 FQGTGA. This CDR3 region has 11 residues. The V end was cut by 0 bases, the J end by 6 bases, with 2 bases between. For the CDR3, the DNA is TGTGCCAGCAGCTTAACACAGACCCAGTACTTC. Translated: CASSLTQTQYF. Full variable domain (remainder filled in from reference TRBV7-3 and TRBJ2-5): GAGVSQTPSNKVTEKGKYVELRCDPISGHTALYWYRQSLGQGPEFLIYFQGTGAADDSGLPNDRFFAVRPEGSVSTLKIQRTERGDSAVYLCASSLTQTQYFGPGTRLLVL.

A single count supports this clone. The rearrangement uses TRBV6-5 and TRBJ2-1; 7 positions match TRBD1. The CDR3 consists of 15 residues. The V and J ends lost 5 bases and 2 bases, in that order; junction bases with no gene match: 6. From germline, CDR1 is MNHEY and CDR2 SVGAGI. Here the CDR3 DNA reads TGTGCCAGCAGTCAGGACAGGAGCACCTACAATGAGCAGTTCTTC. Translating it yields CASSQDRSTYNEQFF.

The chain is built from TRBV12-5 and TRBJ2-1; D remains ambiguous. V gave up 4 bases and J gave up 5 bases, with 12 bases separating them. This CDR3 has 14 residues. Germline CDR1 is LGHNT and CDR2 is FRNRAP. In DNA form, the CDR3 reads TGTGCTAGTGGTTCGTTTCGACGGAACAATGAGCAGTTCTTC. This gives the protein CASGSFRRNNEQFF. The entire variable domain, with the rest obtained from reference TRBV12-5 and TRBJ2-1, is as follows: DARVTQTPRHKVTEMGQEVTMRCQPILGHNTVFWYRQTMMQGLELLAYFRNRAPLDDSGMPKDRFSAEMPDATLATLKIQPSEPRDSAVYFCASGSFRRNNEQFFGPGTRLTVL.

The chain recombines TRBV15 with TRBJ2-7; the D is unclear. Looked up from germline, CDR1 is LNHNV and CDR2 is YYDKDF (reference sequence). Trimming took off 4 bases at V and 0 bases at J, with 7 bases between the two ends. The length of the CDR3 is 13 residues. The CDR3 reads CATSKQNSYEQYF. The CDR3, as DNA: TGTGCCACCAGCAAACAGAACTCCTACGAGCAGTACTTC.

V is TRBV5-4 and J is TRBJ2-2; maybe TRBD2 (5 bases). V was trimmed by 5 bases and J by 1 base, leaving 15 bases between them. The CDR3 is made up of 16 amino acids. Per germline, CDR1 SGHNT and CDR2 YYREEE (reference sequence). The CDR3 DNA reads TGTGCCAGCAGGTCAGCCGAGCGGATGAACACCGGGGAGCTGTTTTTT. Protein sequence: CASRSAERMNTGELFF.